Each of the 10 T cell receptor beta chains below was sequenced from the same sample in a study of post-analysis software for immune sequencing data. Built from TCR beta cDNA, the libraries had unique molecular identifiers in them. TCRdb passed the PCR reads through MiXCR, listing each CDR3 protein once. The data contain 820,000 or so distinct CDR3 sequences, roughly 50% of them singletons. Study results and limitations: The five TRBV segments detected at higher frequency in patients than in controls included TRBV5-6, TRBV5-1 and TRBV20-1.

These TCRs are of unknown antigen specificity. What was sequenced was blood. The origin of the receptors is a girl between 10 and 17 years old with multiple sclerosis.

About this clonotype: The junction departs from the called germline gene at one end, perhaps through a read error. The CDR3: CASSYSATRGGNYGYTF. The CDR3 DNA reads TGTGCCAGCAGCTACTCGGCCACGAGGGGTGGTAACTATGGCTACACCTTC. The gene calls are TRBV6-5 and TRBJ1-2, with a possible D match to TRBD1 (5 bases). Germline assignment: CDR1 MNHEY and CDR2 SVGAGI. The CDR3 extends over 17 amino acids.

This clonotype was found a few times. The CDR3 spells CASCRTPQGVIGEQYF. The CDR3 coding sequence is TGCGCCAGCTGCCGTACCCCACAGGGGGTGATCGGCGAGCAGTACTTC. This rearrangement joins TRBV5-1 to TRBJ2-5; 8 bases are a match to TRBD1. The better agreement between TRBJ2-7 and the DNA end casts doubt on the J call. CDR3 length: 16 amino acids. CDR1 is SGHRS, CDR2 YFSETQ, per germline.

In DNA, the CDR3 is TGTGCCAGCAGCGTATGGGGGGCAGATGAGCAGTTCTTC. Translating gives CASSVWGADEQFF. The chain combines TRBV9 with TRBJ2-1; D is possibly TRBD1 or TRBD2 (6 bases each). The CDR3 has 13 residues. Between the trimmed V and J ends, which lost 1 base and 8 bases, there was a span of 10 bases. Germline CDR1 and CDR2: SGDLS and YYNGEE.

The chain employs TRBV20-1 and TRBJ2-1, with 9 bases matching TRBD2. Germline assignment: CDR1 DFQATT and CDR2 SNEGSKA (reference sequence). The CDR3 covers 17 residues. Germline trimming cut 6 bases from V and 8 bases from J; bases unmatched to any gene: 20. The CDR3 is CSAPGTSNLWFRDEQFF. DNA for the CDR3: TGCAGTGCCCCCGGGACTAGCAATCTTTGGTTTAGGGATGAGCAGTTCTTC.

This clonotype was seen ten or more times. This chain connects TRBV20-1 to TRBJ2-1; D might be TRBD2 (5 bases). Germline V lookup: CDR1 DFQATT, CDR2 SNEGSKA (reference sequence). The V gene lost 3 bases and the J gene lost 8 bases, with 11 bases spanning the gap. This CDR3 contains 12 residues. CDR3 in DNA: TGCAGTGCTAGCGCGAGGGAGTATGAGCAGTTCTTC. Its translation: CSASAREYEQFF.

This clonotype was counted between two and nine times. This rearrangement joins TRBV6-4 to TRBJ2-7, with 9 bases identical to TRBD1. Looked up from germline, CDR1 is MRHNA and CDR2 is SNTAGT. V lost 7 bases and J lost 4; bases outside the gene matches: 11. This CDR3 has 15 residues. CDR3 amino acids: CASMGSGTGRYEQYF. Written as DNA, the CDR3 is TGTGCCAGCATGGGTTCCGGGACAGGGCGATACGAGCAGTACTTC.

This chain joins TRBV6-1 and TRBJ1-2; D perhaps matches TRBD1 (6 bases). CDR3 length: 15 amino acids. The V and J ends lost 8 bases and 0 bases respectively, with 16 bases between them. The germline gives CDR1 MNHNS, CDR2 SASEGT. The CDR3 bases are TGTGCCAGCCTGGAAGGGGGGCTACCTAACTATGGCTACACCTTC. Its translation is CASLEGGLPNYGYTF.

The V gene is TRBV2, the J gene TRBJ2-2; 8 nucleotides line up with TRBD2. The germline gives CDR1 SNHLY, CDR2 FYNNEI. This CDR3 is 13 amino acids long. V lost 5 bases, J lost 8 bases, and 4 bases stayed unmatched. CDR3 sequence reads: CASSPAGVGELFF. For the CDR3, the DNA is TGTGCCAGCAGTCCAGCGGGGGTTGGGGAGCTGTTTTTT.

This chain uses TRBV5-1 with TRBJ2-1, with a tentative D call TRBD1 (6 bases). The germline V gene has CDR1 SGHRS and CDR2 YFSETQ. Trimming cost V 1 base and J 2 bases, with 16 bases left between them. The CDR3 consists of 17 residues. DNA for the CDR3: TGCGCCAGCAGCTTGACAAACAGGGTCCCAGCCTACAATGAGCAGTTCTTC. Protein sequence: CASSLTNRVPAYNEQFF.

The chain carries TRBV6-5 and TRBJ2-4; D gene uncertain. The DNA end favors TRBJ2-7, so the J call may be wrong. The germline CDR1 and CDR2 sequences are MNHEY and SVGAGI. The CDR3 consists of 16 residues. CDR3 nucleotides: TGTGCCAGCAGTTATGTGACGCAGGTCGGCCTACTCGAGCAGTACTTC. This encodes CASSYVTQVGLLEQYF.